Presented here are 21 T cell receptor beta chains from one specimen sequenced in a study of shared clonotypes between healthy human individuals. Positive CCR7 selection of CD45RO-negative cells yielded the naive CD8 cells, and terminally differentiated effector memory CD45RA+ cells were excluded. Libraries were prepared by immunoSEQ multiplex PCR; TCRdb keeps only in-frame clonotypes and omits some of them. The sample includes 550,000 to 750,000 clones, about 91% of them seen just once. The sequencing sample was made of naive CD8+ T cells sorted from blood. The receptor source for this set is a man under 40 in good health.

The chain joins TRBV7-9 to TRBJ2-7, with 7 bases fitting TRBD1. V gave up 5 bases and J gave up 0 bases; unmatched junction bases: 10. The CDR3 has 16 amino acids. Per the germline V gene, CDR1 is SEHNR and CDR2 is FQNEAQ (reference sequence). As DNA, the CDR3 is TGTGCCAGCAGCCCCTCAAGGGGGCTGGGCTCCTACGAGCAGTACTTC. It yields the protein CASSPSRGLGSYEQYF.

This chain joins TRBV18 and TRBJ2-7; D might be TRBD2 (6 bases). This CDR3 comprises 15 residues. Trimming left V 2 bases short and J 2 bases short, with 13 bases between. Germline V lookup: CDR1 KGHSH, CDR2 LQKENI. The CDR3 nucleotides read TGTGCCAGCTCACCAGAACGGCGGGGCGCCTACGAGCAGTACTTC. Its translation: CASSPERRGAYEQYF.

As concerns this clone: Within the sample, other DNA sequences also encode this same CDR3. The rearrangement links TRBV19 to TRBJ1-5; a possible D gene is TRBD1 (5 bases). V shed 0 bases and J shed 0 bases, with 9 bases lying between them. Per germline, CDR1 LNHDA and CDR2 SQIVND (reference sequence). This CDR3 spans 16 amino acids. This CDR3 is CASSIDRADSNQPQHF. CDR3 DNA: TGTGCCAGTAGTATAGACAGGGCAGATAGCAATCAGCCCCAGCATTTT.

The chain uses TRBV19 and TRBJ2-3; the D is unclear. V gave up 3 bases and J gave up 4 bases, with 8 bases separating them. CDR1 is LNHDA and CDR2 is SQIVND in the germline V gene (reference sequence). This CDR3 has 13 residues. CDR3 nucleotide sequence: TGTGCCAGTAGTATCCCGGGCCCAGATACGCAGTATTTT. Protein sequence: CASSIPGPDTQYF. The full variable domain, with the rest looked up from reference TRBV19 and TRBJ2-3, is DGGITQSPKYLFRKEGQNVTLSCEQNLNHDAMYWYRQDPGQGLRLIYYSQIVNDFQKGDIAEGYSVSREKKESFPLTVTSAQKNPTAFYLCASSIPGPDTQYFGPGTRLTVL.

The V gene is TRBV27, the J gene TRBJ2-7; D ambiguous. With 0 bases removed from V and 3 bases from J, the gap between germline ends came to 15 bases. CDR3 length equals 16 residues. CDR1 is MNHEY and CDR2 is SMNVEV in the germline V gene (reference sequence). The CDR3 sequence is CASSLSARPPGYEQYF. As DNA, the CDR3 is TGTGCCAGCAGTTTATCGGCGAGACCTCCAGGCTACGAGCAGTACTTC.

V and J are TRBV29-1 and TRBJ2-1; tentatively, D is TRBD2 (5 bases). Germline V gene sequence: CDR1 SQVTM, CDR2 ANQGSEA. Trimming pared 0 bases from V and 0 bases from J, leaving 12 bases between. The CDR3 has 16 residues. The DNA for the CDR3 is TGCAGCGTTGAAGATCTCACGGGAATCTCCTACAATGAGCAGTTCTTC. This gives the protein CSVEDLTGISYNEQFF.

In DNA, the CDR3 is TGTGCCAGCTCCCTCGCCCACACAGGGTACGAGCAGTACTTC. Translated: CASSLAHTGYEQYF. The chain uses TRBV2 and TRBJ2-7, with D maybe TRBD1 (6 bases). The CDR3 totals 14 residues. V was shortened by 8 bases and J by 4 bases, with 18 bases between the two germline ends. Germline V CDR1 and CDR2: SNHLY, FYNNEI.

The chain uses TRBV5-4 and TRBJ2-5; no reliable D call. The CDR3 is made up of 15 amino acids. The V gene's germline CDR1 is SGHNT and CDR2 YYREEE (reference sequence). V lost 4 bases, J lost 4 bases, and 17 bases lay in between. Here the CDR3 DNA reads TGTGCCAGCAGCAACCCCACAGTAAGAGGAGAGACCCAGTACTTC. It specifies CASSNPTVRGETQYF.

The CDR3 is CASSIATSALSEQFF. CDR3 DNA: TGTGCCAGTAGTATAGCTACTAGCGCTCTCAGTGAGCAGTTCTTC. This chain links TRBV19 with TRBJ2-1; 7 nucleotides match TRBD2. Germline assignment: CDR1 LNHDA and CDR2 SQIVND (reference sequence). After removal of 1 base from V and 9 bases from J, the junction contained 9 bases not matched to a gene. The CDR3 spans 15 residues.

The chain uses TRBV9 and TRBJ2-7; 9 bases are shared with TRBD2. Germline assignment: CDR1 SGDLS and CDR2 YYNGEE. The CDR3 has 14 residues. Trimming took 7 bases from V and 4 from J; bases not matched to a gene: 9. CDR3 in amino acids: CASGSTSGPYEQYF. The DNA for the CDR3 is TGTGCCAGCGGCTCGACTAGCGGACCTTACGAGCAGTACTTC.

This clone appeared once. This chain connects TRBV5-1 to TRBJ2-5; D call uncertain. CDR3 size: 13 residues. CDR1 SGHRS and CDR2 YFSETQ come from the germline V gene. V gave up 2 bases and J gave up 2 bases, with 7 bases separating them. Written as DNA, the CDR3 is TGCGCCAGCAGCTTTCTAGGGCAAGAGACCCAGTACTTC. It encodes CASSFLGQETQYF.

This rearrangement joins TRBV7-3 to TRBJ2-1; 8 nucleotides align to TRBD1. Germline-derived CDR1 and CDR2 are SGHTA and FQGTGA. With 6 bases clipped from V and 5 bases from J, the junction kept 9 bases outside the gene matches. This CDR3 is 15 amino acids long. For the CDR3, the DNA is TGTGCCAGCAGACTGGACAGGGCGGGCCACAATGAGCAGTTCTTC. It yields the protein CASRLDRAGHNEQFF.

The chain recombines TRBV10-3 with TRBJ2-1, with D maybe TRBD2 (6 bases). V was trimmed by 8 bases and J by 5 bases, leaving 16 bases between them. This CDR3 is 14 amino acids long. Germline CDR1 ENHRY, CDR2 SYGVKD. The CDR3 region has the DNA TGTGCCATCGGCCCATTTACGGGGGACAATGAGCAGTTCTTC. This gives the protein CAIGPFTGDNEQFF.

The chain joins TRBV29-1 to TRBJ2-3; tentatively, D is TRBD2 (6 bases). CDR3 length: 14 amino acids. Germline values: CDR1 SQVTM, CDR2 ANQGSEA. V lost 5 bases, J lost 0 bases, and 12 bases lay in between. The CDR3 loop reads CSVFYAGSTDTQYF. The CDR3 DNA reads TGCAGCGTTTTTTACGCGGGGAGCACAGATACGCAGTATTTT.

The gene calls are TRBV5-1 and TRBJ1-4, with 12 nucleotides matching TRBD1. The germline CDR1 and CDR2 sequences are SGHRS and YFSETQ. The CDR3 is 17 amino acids. V dropped 4 bases and J dropped 7; count of bases not matched to a gene: 11. The CDR3, as DNA: TGCGCCAGCAGCCCTGGGACAGGGGGCGCGAGTAGTGAAAAACTGTTTTTT. This gives the protein CASSPGTGGASSEKLFF.

The chain employs TRBV7-9 and TRBJ2-7; D possibly matches TRBD1 or TRBD2 (5 bases each). CDR3 length: 13 amino acids. Looked up from germline, CDR1 is SEHNR and CDR2 is FQNEAQ (reference sequence). V was cut by 11 bases and J by 1 base, with 15 bases left in between. The CDR3 coding sequence is TGTGCCGGGGGAAACGCAAGGTCCTACGAGCAGTACTTC. Its translation: CAGGNARSYEQYF.

This clone was picked up one time. CDR3 protein: CASSSHNYEQYF. CDR3 nucleotides: TGTGCCAGCAGTTCCCATAACTACGAGCAGTACTTC. The chain couples TRBV28 to TRBJ2-7; no clear D gene. The CDR3 runs to 12 residues. Trimming removed 4 bases at V and 3 bases at J, with 7 bases between. Germline V gives CDR1 MDHEN, CDR2 SYDVKM.

V is TRBV27 and J is TRBJ2-2; D is ambiguous. Germline assignment: CDR1 MNHEY and CDR2 SMNVEV (reference sequence). This CDR3 has 14 amino acids. Trimming shortened V by 2 bases and J by 0 bases, and 4 bases separated the two germline ends. Written as DNA, the CDR3 is TGTGCCAGCAGTTTAAATGCGAACACCGGGGAGCTGTTTTTT. Protein: CASSLNANTGELFF.

The chain carries TRBV29-1 and TRBJ2-7, with TRBD1 matching over 7 bases. The CDR3 spans 12 residues. Germline trimming cut 5 bases from V and 4 bases from J; bases unmatched to any gene: 5. The germline V gene encodes CDR1 SQVTM and CDR2 ANQGSEA. In DNA form, the CDR3 reads TGCAGCGTTTTGACAGGGATTTACGAGCAGTACTTC. Its translation is CSVLTGIYEQYF.

This clone was picked up one time. The gene calls are TRBV5-8 and TRBJ1-1; TRBD1 is a possible D gene (5 bases). Deletions cut 1 base from V and 1 base from J, with 11 bases between. CDR1 and CDR2 from the germline V gene are SGHTS and YDEGEE. This CDR3 contains 15 residues. The CDR3, as DNA: TGTGCCAGCAGCTTGAATCGGGGGACGAACACTGAAGCTTTCTTT. Amino acid sequence: CASSLNRGTNTEAFF.

V is TRBV6-7 and J is TRBJ2-1; D may match TRBD1 or TRBD2 (5 bases each). TRBV6-7 is an ORF for which the function is uncertain. Trimming removed 5 bases from V and 0 bases from J, with 14 bases in between. The CDR3 runs to 16 residues. DNA of the CDR3: TGTGCCAGCAGTCGGAGCGGACAAGGCTCCTACAATGAGCAGTTCTTC. Translating it yields CASSRSGQGSYNEQFF.